Below, 27 T cell receptor beta chains from the same sample are listed, as sequenced in a study of human CD8 memory T cell subsets. UMI-labeled 5' RACE generated the TCR beta libraries. TCRdb re-called the 5' RACE reads, yielding one record per CDR3 amino acid sequence without DNA. The table for this sample gives roughly 17,000 distinct CDR3 sequences. Sequenced sample: CD8+ stem-like memory T cells (TSCM and TCM) sorted from PBMCs. The subset is: stem-like memory CD8 T cells (TSTEM), CCR7+ PD-1- TIGIT-. The receptors here all came from a human donor in good health.

This clonotype is labeled medium-sized based on frequency. The gene calls are TRBV6-6 and TRBJ2-7; TCRdb proposes TRBD1, but this gene call is untestable without DNA. CDR1 is MNHNY, CDR2 SVGAGI, per germline (reference sequence). CDR3 length: 16 residues. The CDR3 protein is CASSYSKAGQTYEQYF.

The V gene is TRBV24-1, the J gene TRBJ2-3; TCRdb picks TRBD2, but there is no DNA to check that call. This CDR3 comprises 16 residues. Looked up from germline, CDR1 is KGHDR and CDR2 is SFDVKD. The CDR3 reads CATSDVGLAGTDTQYF.

This clonotype ranks as medium-sized in terms of frequency. The rearrangement uses TRBV9 and TRBJ2-7; the TRBD1 assignment by TCRdb is unverifiable without DNA. Germline CDR1 is SGDLS and CDR2 is YYNGEE. This CDR3 region has 16 residues. The CDR3 is CASSVREGQGIYEQYF.

This clonotype is medium-sized (0.01 to 0.1%) by frequency. This chain links TRBV12-5 with TRBJ2-7; TCRdb returns TRBD2, unconfirmable since there is no DNA. Germline assignment: CDR1 LGHNT and CDR2 FRNRAP. CDR3 size: 18 residues. CDR3 protein: CASANSGTSGIHSYEQYF.

The chain links TRBV7-8 to TRBJ2-1; TCRdb designates TRBD2, a call that cannot be tested without DNA. The CDR3 is made up of 16 amino acids. From germline, CDR1 is SGHVS and CDR2 FQNEAQ. CDR3 in amino acids: CASCPWRESSYNEQFF.

The CDR3 loop reads CSSRDSGPEAFF. The chain employs TRBV29-1 and TRBJ1-1; the TCRdb D gene call, TRBD1, has no DNA to confirm it. Germline V gene data show CDR1 as SQVTM and CDR2 as ANQGSEA. This CDR3 has 12 amino acids.

The chain recombines TRBV20-1 with TRBJ2-3; TCRdb selects TRBD2, and the lack of DNA leaves this call unchecked. Germline V CDR1 and CDR2: DFQATT, SNEGSKA (reference sequence). There are 18 residues in the CDR3. The CDR3 here is CSATIVVAGGLSTDTQYF.

The J gene is TRBJ1-3, the V gene TRBV3-1. This CDR3 spans 20 amino acids. Germline V lookup: CDR1 LGHDT, CDR2 YNNKEL (reference sequence). The CDR3 region is CASSQDHPGIGQGAGNTIYF.

This clonotype is called medium-sized based on its frequency. The genes are TRBV9 and TRBJ1-1; TCRdb's assignment of TRBD1 cannot be checked, as there is no DNA. From germline, CDR1 is SGDLS and CDR2 YYNGEE. CDR3 length: 14 amino acids. The CDR3 is CASSVDTSNTEAFF.

The genes are TRBV27 and TRBJ1-2; TCRdb gives TRBD1 as the D gene, but with no DNA this cannot be confirmed. The CDR3 is made up of 15 amino acids. Germline lookup yields CDR1 MNHEY and CDR2 SMNVEV (reference sequence). The CDR3: CASSPDRSFSNGYTF.

This rearrangement joins TRBV2 to TRBJ2-3. Germline V gives CDR1 SNHLY, CDR2 FYNNEI. This CDR3 spans 16 amino acids. The CDR3 here is CASSEILSMGTDTQYF.

The CDR3 loop reads CASSETSGEYNEQFF. This rearrangement joins TRBV6-2 or TRBV6-3 to TRBJ2-1; TCRdb gives TRBD2 as the D gene, but with no DNA this cannot be confirmed. Germline assignment: CDR1 MNHEY and CDR2 SVGEGT. The CDR3 is 15 residues long.

The chain uses TRBV20-1 and TRBJ2-7; the D gene TCRdb calls, TRBD1, cannot be checked with no DNA. Germline V gene sequence: CDR1 DFQATT, CDR2 SNEGSKA (reference sequence). The CDR3 runs to 15 residues. The CDR3 sequence is CSARDGGTADYEQYF.

The chain is built from TRBV4-3 and TRBJ2-7. CDR3 length: 15 residues. Germline V gene sequence: CDR1 LGHNA, CDR2 YSLEER. The CDR3 loop reads CASSQRQVRGNEQYF.

V usage is TRBV13 and J usage is TRBJ1-2. Germline V CDR1 and CDR2: PRHDT, FYEKMQ (reference sequence). CDR3 length equals 14 residues. This CDR3 reads CASSPSSRSYGYTF.

This rearrangement joins TRBV27 to TRBJ1-1; the D gene TCRdb calls, TRBD1, cannot be checked with no DNA. This CDR3 contains 14 residues. Germline values: CDR1 MNHEY, CDR2 SMNVEV (reference sequence). CDR3 in amino acids: CASKPSPGSLTAFF.

The chain links TRBV28 to TRBJ2-1; the D call from TCRdb, TRBD2, cannot be confirmed without DNA. Per the germline V gene, CDR1 is MDHEN and CDR2 is SYDVKM. CDR3 length: 14 amino acids. The CDR3 spells CASSPRWGLARQFF.

Its frequency marks this clonotype as medium-sized. The rearrangement links TRBV4-1 to TRBJ1-6; no DNA is available, so the TRBD1 call from TCRdb remains unchecked. There are 19 residues in the CDR3. Germline loops: CDR1 MGHRA, CDR2 YSYEKL. This CDR3 reads CASSQVFETDPWGNSPLHF.

The J gene is TRBJ2-2, the V gene TRBV6-5. The CDR3 consists of 15 residues. CDR1 and CDR2 (germline): MNHEY, SVGAGI. The CDR3 loop reads CASSYVSANTGELFF.

This sequence joins TRBV6-5 and TRBJ1-5; TCRdb outputs TRBD1, but without DNA this stays unchecked. CDR1 is MNHEY and CDR2 is SVGAGI in the germline V gene. The CDR3 has 15 amino acids. The CDR3 here is CASSYSRRGNQPQHF.

J is TRBJ2-1 and V is TRBV4-1; the TCRdb call, TRBD1, lacks DNA for checking. The V gene's germline CDR1 is MGHRA and CDR2 YSYEKL. CDR3 length: 14 residues. The CDR3 protein is CASSPGAGVNEQFF.

The genes are TRBV7-8 and TRBJ2-2; the TRBD2 assignment by TCRdb is unverifiable without DNA. Germline CDR1 reads SGHVS; CDR2 reads FQNEAQ. This CDR3 spans 16 amino acids. The CDR3: CASSPSGGRNTGELFF.

The chain has TRBV21-1 and TRBJ2-1; TCRdb picks TRBD1, but there is no DNA to check that call. TRBV21-1 is a recognized pseudogene. The CDR3 is made up of 15 amino acids. This CDR3 is CASSRRRPCRNEQFF.

This chain links TRBV6-2 or TRBV6-3 with TRBJ2-7. CDR1 MNHEY and CDR2 SVGEGT come from the germline V gene. The CDR3 has 11 amino acids. The CDR3 loop is CASSQTWEQYF.

Here the CDR3 reads CASSFRSRDRGLPCGNTIYF. The genes are TRBV27 and TRBJ1-3; TCRdb reports TRBD1, a call that lacks DNA to check it against. CDR1 MNHEY and CDR2 SMNVEV come from the germline V gene (reference sequence). The CDR3 spans 20 residues.

The CDR3 sequence is CASSIGTLGANEKLFF. The chain is built from TRBV19 and TRBJ1-4; absent DNA, TCRdb's TRBD1 call cannot be checked. The CDR3 spans 16 residues. Looked up from germline, CDR1 is LNHDA and CDR2 is SQIVND (reference sequence).

Measured by frequency, this clonotype is medium-sized. The V call is TRBV29-1, the J call TRBJ2-5; TCRdb returns TRBD1, unconfirmable since there is no DNA. Germline V gene sequence: CDR1 SQVTM, CDR2 ANQGSEA. The CDR3 loop spans 12 amino acids. Here the CDR3 reads CSVAGGEETQYF.